The rows below give T cell receptor beta chains drawn from one sample of a study of T cells in Graves' hyperthyroidism and ophthalmopathy. TCRdb independently ran MiXCR on the multiplex PCR reads; one entry per CDR3 protein. The table records about 700,000 distinct CDR3 sequences, 13% to 15% of them present only once. Material: blood. The receptors shown here come from a young woman with Graves' hyperthyroidism. The CDR3 runs from the conserved cysteine through the conserved F or W. A D gene is named only where the DNA matches it firmly. Clone size, where shown, is once, few, many, or a class for clones that have expanded.

v_gene	j_gene	abundance	d_gene	CDR3aa	CDR3nt
TRBV5-6	TRBJ1-1	many	TRBD1	CASSPIRQGSAEAFF	TGTGCCAGCAGCCCTATTAGACAGGGGAGCGCTGAAGCTTTCTTT
TRBV7-9	TRBJ2-7	many	.	CASLAPDYEQYF	TGTGCCAGCCTTGCGCCAGACTACGAGCAGTACTTC
TRBV30	TRBJ2-7	.	TRBD1	CAWKQGSYEQYF	TGTGCCTGGAAACAGGGGTCCTACGAGCAGTACTTC
TRBV20-1	TRBJ2-1	.	TRBD2	CSGLAGSPARNEQFF	TGCAGTGGACTAGCAGGAAGCCCGGCCCGCAATGAGCAGTTCTTC
TRBV12-3/TRBV12-4	TRBJ2-7	many	.	CASSREGWEQYF	TGTGCCAGCAGTCGTGAAGGGTGGGAGCAGTACTTC
TRBV18	TRBJ1-2	many	TRBD1	CASSPETGQINYGYTF	TGTGCCAGCTCACCCGAGACAGGGCAGATTAACTATGGCTACACCTTC
TRBV28	TRBJ2-2	many	TRBD2	CASSFGGTSDTGELFF	TGTGCCAGCAGTTTCGGCGGGACTAGCGACACCGGGGAGCTGTTTTTT
TRBV5-1	TRBJ1-2	many	TRBD1	CASSLGTGIAGYGYTF	TGCGCCAGCAGCTTAGGGACAGGCATTGCGGGCTATGGCTACACCTTC
TRBV18	TRBJ1-5	many	TRBD1	CASSHGTGGTQPQHF	TGTGCCAGCTCGCATGGAACAGGGGGCACTCAGCCCCAGCATTTT
TRBV19	TRBJ2-5	.	TRBD2	CASSIGPAGEFQETQYF	TGTGCCAGTAGTATAGGTCCAGCGGGAGAGTTCCAAGAGACCCAGTACTTC
TRBV12-5	TRBJ2-1	.	.	CASGLGNYNEQFF	TGTGCTAGTGGTTTGGGGAATTACAATGAGCAGTTCTTC
TRBV30	TRBJ1-6	few	.	CAWSETVTPLHF	TGTGCCTGGAGTGAGACAGTGACACCCCTCCACTTT
TRBV7-2	TRBJ1-3	many	.	CASSRRGSGGNTIYF	TGTGCCAGCAGCCGACGAGGGTCTGGCGGAAACACCATATATTTT
TRBV7-6	TRBJ1-6	many	.	CASSARTEYNSPLHF	TGTGCCAGCAGCGCGCGGACAGAATATAATTCACCCCTCCACTTT
TRBV24-1	TRBJ2-3	few	TRBD2	CATSAPIGTSGKSDTQYF	TGTGCCACCAGTGCCCCGATCGGGACTAGCGGGAAGTCAGATACGCAGTATTTT
TRBV2	TRBJ1-2	many	.	CASSHTENYGYTF	TGTGCCAGCAGCCATACAGAGAACTATGGCTACACCTTC
TRBV6-5	TRBJ2-1	few	TRBD2	CASIISGGYNEQFF	TGTGCCAGCATCATTAGCGGGGGCTACAATGAGCAGTTCTTC
TRBV19	TRBJ2-1	.	.	CASSIFADNEQFF	TGTGCCAGTAGTATTTTCGCAGACAATGAGCAGTTCTTC
TRBV5-1	TRBJ2-5	few	.	CASSLEGGKETQYF	TGCGCCAGCAGCTTGGAGGGGGGGAAAGAGACCCAGTACTTC
TRBV19	TRBJ2-7	few	TRBD2	CASSHVREHNEQYF	TGTGCCAGTAGTCACGTGCGGGAGCACAACGAGCAGTACTTC
TRBV20-1	TRBJ2-7	many	TRBD2	CSARAIVASGRRLGSYEQYF	TGCAGTGCTAGGGCTATTGTGGCTAGCGGGAGAAGACTAGGAAGCTACGAGCAGTACTTC
TRBV24-1	TRBJ2-1	few	TRBD2	CATSDLGSGLLNEQFF	TGTGCCACCAGTGATTTGGGTAGCGGGCTCTTAAATGAGCAGTTCTTC
TRBV5-1	TRBJ1-2	.	TRBD1	CASSFGQEANNYGYTF	TGCGCCAGCAGCTTTGGACAGGAAGCCAATAACTATGGCTACACCTTC
TRBV3-1	TRBJ2-7	many	.	CASSQSGSYEQYF	TGTGCCAGCAGCCAAAGCGGATCCTACGAGCAGTACTTC
TRBV6-1	TRBJ2-2	.	TRBD2	CASSPGLGGTGELFF	TGTGCCAGCAGCCCGGGACTAGGGGGAACCGGGGAGCTGTTTTTT
TRBV27	TRBJ1-1	many	.	CASSLLPGASTEAFF	TGTGCCAGCAGTTTATTACCGGGGGCCAGCACTGAAGCTTTCTTT
TRBV4-3	TRBJ2-4	.	.	CASSLDVDDIQYF	TGCGCCAGCAGCCTCGATGTTGACGACATTCAGTACTTC
TRBV7-9	TRBJ2-7	many	.	CASSLGGDSSEQYF	TGTGCCAGCAGCTTAGGTGGGGATTCTAGCGAGCAGTACTTC
TRBV28	TRBJ2-7	many	.	CASSPAGSNEQYF	TGTGCCAGCAGTCCCGCAGGAAGTAACGAGCAGTACTTC
TRBV11-2	TRBJ1-1	many	TRBD1	CASSPGTGAVLEAFF	TGTGCCAGCAGCCCGGGGACAGGGGCAGTTCTAGAAGCTTTCTTT
TRBV12-3/TRBV12-4	TRBJ1-3	few	.	CASSLVSSSGNTIYF	TGTGCCAGCAGTTTAGTAAGCTCCTCTGGAAACACCATATATTTT
TRBV28	TRBJ1-5	many	TRBD1	CASDKTGGELINQPQHF	TGTGCCAGCGATAAAACAGGGGGAGAGCTCATAAATCAGCCCCAGCATTTT
TRBV30	TRBJ2-1	many	.	CAWSVIPMAGEQFF	TGTGCCTGGAGTGTAATTCCGATGGCGGGTGAGCAGTTCTTC
TRBV28	TRBJ2-1	.	.	CASSPHSPSYNEQFF	TGTGCCAGCAGTCCCCATTCACCATCCTACAATGAGCAGTTCTTC
TRBV19	TRBJ2-1	.	.	CASNGPGTHQINEQFF	TGTGCCAGTAACGGGCCTGGGACTCACCAGATCAATGAGCAGTTCTTC
TRBV20-1	TRBJ2-7	few	.	CSAKASNYEQYF	TGCAGTGCTAAAGCTTCAAACTACGAGCAGTACTTC
TRBV30	TRBJ2-7	many	TRBD1	CASNRGSYEQYF	TGTGCCAGCAACAGGGGTTCCTACGAGCAGTACTTC
TRBV12-3/TRBV12-4	TRBJ2-7	many	.	CASSLDRSRDFLAYEQYF	TGTGCCAGCAGTTTAGATAGGAGTAGGGACTTCTTAGCTTACGAGCAGTACTTC
TRBV11-2	TRBJ2-1	many	TRBD2	CASSLDILAGGPYNEQFF	TGTGCCAGCAGCTTAGATATACTAGCGGGAGGGCCATACAATGAGCAGTTCTTC
TRBV29-1	TRBJ1-1	few	.	CSVVENTGPGGAFF	TGCAGCGTTGTCGAGAATACCGGCCCGGGGGGAGCTTTCTTT
TRBV6-2/TRBV6-3	TRBJ1-2	.	.	CAARGSNYGYTF	TGTGCCGCAAGAGGGTCTAACTATGGCTACACCTTC
TRBV6-5	TRBJ2-1	.	TRBD2	CASSYHSTRLAPYNEQFF	TGTGCCAGCAGTTACCATTCTACGAGACTAGCCCCTTACAATGAGCAGTTCTTC
TRBV27	TRBJ2-5	many	.	CASSSGGALQETQYF	TGTGCCAGCAGTTCAGGGGGGGCCTTGCAAGAGACCCAGTACTTC
TRBV7-3	TRBJ2-3	few	.	CASSLRGGLSTDTQYF	TGTGCCAGCAGCTTAAGGGGGGGGCTTAGTACAGATACGCAGTATTTT
TRBV28	TRBJ1-2	few	TRBD1	CASQDRTIYGYTF	TGTGCCAGCCAGGACAGGACCATCTATGGCTACACCTTC
TRBV28	TRBJ2-2	few	.	CASSFYQEGTGELFF	TGTGCCAGCAGTTTTTACCAAGAGGGCACCGGGGAGCTGTTTTTT
TRBV6-6	TRBJ2-7	few	.	CASSYSMSQRTNYEQYF	TGTGCCAGCAGTTACTCGATGTCGCAGCGGACAAACTACGAGCAGTACTTC
TRBV13	TRBJ2-3	many	.	CASSPQPSPGLTRRDTQYF	TGTGCCAGCAGCCCCCAGCCGAGTCCGGGCCTAACCCGACGAGATACGCAGTATTTT
TRBV11-2	TRBJ2-3	few	.	CASSSGSRGTDTQYF	TGTGCCAGCAGTTCCGGCAGCCGGGGTACAGATACGCAGTATTTT
TRBV2	TRBJ2-1	many	TRBD2	CASSGDKVGGSSYNEQFF	TGTGCCAGCAGTGGGGATAAGGTTGGCGGGAGCTCCTACAATGAGCAGTTCTTC
TRBV5-6	TRBJ1-2	many	.	CASSFGEGPWGYTF	TGTGCCAGCAGCTTTGGGGAAGGCCCCTGGGGCTACACCTTC